What follows describes a single T cell receptor (beta chain). These data are taken from a study of control samples from healthy donors and cancer patients. Trimming removed 4 bases from V and 3 bases from J, with 9 bases in between. This CDR3 is built from 14 residues. The germline V gene encodes CDR1 LNHDA and CDR2 SQIVND (reference sequence). Sequencing was performed with immunoSEQ multiplex PCR; in TCRdb, only in-frame clones are kept and a portion is missing. The table lists about 150,000 clones, approximately 94% of them singletons. The sample comprised blood. The rearrangement links TRBV19 to TRBJ2-2, with D perhaps given as TRBD1 or TRBD2 (6 bases each). The origin of this receptor is a man aged 18 to 29 in good health. In DNA, the CDR3 is TGTGCCAGTAGTAACGGGGGCTACACCGGGGAGCTGTTTTTT. Its translation is CASSNGGYTGELFF.